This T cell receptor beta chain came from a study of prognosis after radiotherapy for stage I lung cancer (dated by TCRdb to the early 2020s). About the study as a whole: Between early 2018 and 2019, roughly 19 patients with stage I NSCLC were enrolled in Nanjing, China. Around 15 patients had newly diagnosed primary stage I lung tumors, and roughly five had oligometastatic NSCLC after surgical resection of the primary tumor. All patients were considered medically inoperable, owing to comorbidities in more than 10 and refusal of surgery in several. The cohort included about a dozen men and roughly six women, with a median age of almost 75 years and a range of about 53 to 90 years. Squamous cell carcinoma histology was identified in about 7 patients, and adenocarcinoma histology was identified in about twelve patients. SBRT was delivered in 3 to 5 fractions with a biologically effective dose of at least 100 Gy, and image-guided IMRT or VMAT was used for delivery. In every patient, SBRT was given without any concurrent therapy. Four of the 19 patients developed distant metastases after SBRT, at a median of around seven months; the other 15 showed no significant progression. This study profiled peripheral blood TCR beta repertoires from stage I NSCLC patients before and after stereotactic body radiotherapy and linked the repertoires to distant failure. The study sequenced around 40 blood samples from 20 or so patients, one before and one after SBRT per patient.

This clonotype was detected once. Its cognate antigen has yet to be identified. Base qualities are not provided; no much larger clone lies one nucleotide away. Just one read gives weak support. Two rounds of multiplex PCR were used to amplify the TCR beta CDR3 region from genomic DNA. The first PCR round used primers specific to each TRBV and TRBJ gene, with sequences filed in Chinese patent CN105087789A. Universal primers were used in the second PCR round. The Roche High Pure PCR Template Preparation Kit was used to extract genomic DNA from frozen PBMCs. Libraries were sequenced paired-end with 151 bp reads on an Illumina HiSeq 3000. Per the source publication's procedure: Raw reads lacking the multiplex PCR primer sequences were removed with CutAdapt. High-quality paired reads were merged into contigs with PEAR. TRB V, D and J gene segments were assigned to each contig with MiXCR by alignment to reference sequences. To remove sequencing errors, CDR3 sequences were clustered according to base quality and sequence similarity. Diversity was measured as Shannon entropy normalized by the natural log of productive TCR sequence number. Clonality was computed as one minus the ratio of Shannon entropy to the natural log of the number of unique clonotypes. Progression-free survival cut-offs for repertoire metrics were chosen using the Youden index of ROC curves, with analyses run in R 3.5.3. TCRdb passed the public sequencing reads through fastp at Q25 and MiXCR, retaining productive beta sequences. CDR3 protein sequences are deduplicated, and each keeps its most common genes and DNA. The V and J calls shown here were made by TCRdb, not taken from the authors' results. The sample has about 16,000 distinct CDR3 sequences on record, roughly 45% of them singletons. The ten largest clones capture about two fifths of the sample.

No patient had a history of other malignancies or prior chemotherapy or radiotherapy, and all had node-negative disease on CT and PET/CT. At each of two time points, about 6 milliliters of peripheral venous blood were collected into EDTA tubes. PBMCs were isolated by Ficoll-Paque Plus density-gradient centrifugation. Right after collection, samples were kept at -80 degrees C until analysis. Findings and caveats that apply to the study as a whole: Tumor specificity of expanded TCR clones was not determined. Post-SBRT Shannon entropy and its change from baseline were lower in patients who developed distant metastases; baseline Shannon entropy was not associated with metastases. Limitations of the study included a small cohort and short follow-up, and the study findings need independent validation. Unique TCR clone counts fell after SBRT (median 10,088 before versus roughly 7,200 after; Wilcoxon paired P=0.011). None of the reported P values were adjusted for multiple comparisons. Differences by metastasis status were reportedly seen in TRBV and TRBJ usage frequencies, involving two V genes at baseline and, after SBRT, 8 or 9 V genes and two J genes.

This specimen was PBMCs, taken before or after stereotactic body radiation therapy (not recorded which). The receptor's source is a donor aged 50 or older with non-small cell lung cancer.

The DNA sequence reads TGTGCCAGCAGCTTGGTGGCGGGAGCTACAGATACGCAGTATTTT. It is translated as CASSLVAGATDTQYF. This chain joins TRBV11-3 to TRBJ2-3; 7 middle bases align to TRBD2. There are 15 amino acids in the CDR3, from cysteine to phenylalanine inclusive. Of the read, only the CDR3 DNA is kept; its 45 bases are in frame from base 1. From the germline V gene, CDR1 is SGHNT and CDR2 is YENEEA. Germline trimming amounts to 3 bases on V and 3 bases on J, with 6 as the count of junction bases outside the gene matches. Here the CDR3 is joined to the reference TRBV11-3 and TRBJ2-3 genes, and the full variable domain is: EAGVVQSPRYKIIEKKQPVAFWCNPISGHNTLYWYLQNLGQGPELLIRYENEEAVDDSQLPKDRFSAERLKGVDSTLKIQPAELGDSAVYLCASSLVAGATDTQYFGPGTRLTVL.